Below, 26 T cell receptor beta chains from the same sample are listed, as sequenced in a study of T cell responses to AZD1222 COVID-19 vaccine. Some clones are missing from TCRdb's copy, which holds only in-frame ones; the method was immunoSEQ multiplex PCR. The sample consists of some 80,000 clones, 90% of them appearing once. The specimen comprised peripheral blood, sampled 28 days after the second AZD1222 dose. The receptors come from an adult who received the AZD1222 COVID-19 vaccine.

This chain joins TRBV19 and TRBJ1-1, with D unclear. Per the germline V gene, CDR1 is LNHDA and CDR2 is SQIVND (reference sequence). Trimming cost V 7 bases and J 4 bases, with 16 bases left between them. The CDR3 has 14 residues. CDR3 region: CASTEYGGSTEAFF. The CDR3 DNA sequence: TGTGCCAGTACCGAATACGGAGGGTCCACTGAAGCTTTCTTT.

The genes are TRBV7-3 and TRBJ2-7, with a weak D call TRBD2 (6 bases). This CDR3 comprises 15 residues. The germline gives CDR1 SGHTA, CDR2 FQGTGA. V shed 5 bases and J shed 1 base, with 15 bases lying between them. This CDR3 reads CASSEGMGLSYEQYF. CDR3 coding DNA: TGTGCCAGCAGCGAAGGGATGGGACTGTCCTACGAGCAGTACTTC.

As for this clone: This CDR3 is also generated by other DNA sequences in the sample. The chain combines TRBV29-1 with TRBJ1-5; TRBD1 agrees at 8 bases. Germline CDR1 SQVTM, CDR2 ANQGSEA. J was trimmed by 7 bases and V by 4 bases; bases with no gene match: 6. The CDR3 is 13 amino acids. The CDR3 nucleotides are TGCAGCGTTGGACAGGGGCTTGGACAGCCCCAGCATTTT. As protein: CSVGQGLGQPQHF.

The chain couples TRBV3-1 (or the pseudogene TRBV3-2) to TRBJ2-1; D unresolved. Germline values: CDR1 LGHDT, CDR2 YNNKEL (reference sequence). The CDR3 is 15 amino acids. Trimming removed 2 bases at V and 7 bases at J, with 15 bases between. The CDR3 sequence: CASSQRPPPFNEQFF. DNA of the CDR3: TGTGCCAGCAGCCAAAGGCCCCCTCCCTTTAATGAGCAGTTCTTC.

The chain recombines TRBV11-3 with TRBJ2-1; 14 bases are a match to TRBD2. The CDR3 extends over 16 amino acids. CDR1 is SGHNT, CDR2 YENEEA, per germline. The J segment lost 7 bases and the V segment lost 4 bases, leaving 6 bases of the junction unmatched. The CDR3 DNA sequence: TGTGCCAGCAGCTCCGGGACTAGCGGGAGTATGAATGAGCAGTTCTTC. Translated: CASSSGTSGSMNEQFF.

This clone was recorded once. The chain combines TRBV9 with TRBJ2-5; no definite D call. The CDR3 loop spans 14 amino acids. Looked up from germline, CDR1 is SGDLS and CDR2 is YYNGEE. V shed 3 bases and J shed 1 base, with 10 bases lying between them. The CDR3 protein is CASSGVGIQETQYF. The CDR3 DNA reads as TGTGCCAGCAGCGGGGTGGGGATCCAAGAGACCCAGTACTTC.

V and J are TRBV5-1 and TRBJ1-2, with 7 nucleotides matching TRBD1. The V segment lost 0 bases and the J segment 2 bases; nucleotides outside the gene matches: 1. The V gene's germline CDR1 is SGHRS and CDR2 YFSETQ. The CDR3 extends over 14 amino acids. Here the CDR3 DNA reads TGCGCCAGCAGCTTGGACAGGGGCAACTATGGCTACACCTTC. Amino acids: CASSLDRGNYGYTF.

The V call is TRBV28, the J call TRBJ2-1, with 10 bases identical to TRBD2. The CDR3 totals 16 residues. CDR1 is MDHEN, CDR2 SYDVKM, per germline. J gave up 5 bases and V 4 bases, and 8 bases lay outside the gene matches. CDR3 region: CASSSPGTSDNNEQFF. CDR3 DNA: TGTGCCAGCAGTTCTCCCGGGACTAGCGACAACAATGAGCAGTTCTTC.

J is TRBJ1-3 and V is TRBV18, with D unclear. CDR1 is KGHSH and CDR2 is LQKENI in the germline V gene. There are 16 residues in the CDR3. The ends were cut back, 6 bases at V and 5 bases at J, with 20 bases in the middle. CDR3 sequence (DNA): TGTGCCAGCTCCCCCGGGAGTCGAGATCTTCGAAACACCATATATTTT. It encodes CASSPGSRDLRNTIYF. The variable domain in full, with the rest retrieved from reference TRBV18 and TRBJ1-3, is NAGVMQNPRHLVRRRGQEARLRCSPMKGHSHVYWYRQLPEEGLKFMVYLQKENIIDESGMPKERFSAEFPKEGPSILRIQQVVRGDSAAYFCASSPGSRDLRNTIYFGEGSWLTVV.

The chain carries TRBV4-1 and TRBJ2-4; 15 bases map to TRBD2. The ends lost 2 bases at V and 1 base at J; junction bases unmatched: 3. The CDR3 is 18 amino acids. Germline CDR1 reads MGHRA; CDR2 reads YSYEKL. DNA for the CDR3: TGCGCCAGCAGCCAATATGGGACTAGCGGGAGGGCCAAAAACATTCAGTACTTC. It yields the protein CASSQYGTSGRAKNIQYF.

On this clone: A junction boundary mismatches the germline segment, possibly from a read error. The rearrangement joins TRBV6-5 to TRBJ1-3, with TRBD1 as a possible D gene (5 bases). The CDR3 length is 15 residues. Looked up from germline, CDR1 is MNHEY and CDR2 is SVGAGI. Here the CDR3 DNA reads TGTGCCACGAAGATTTTTAGGACATCTGGGAACACCATATATTTT. It encodes CATKIFRTSGNTIYF.

As concerns this clone: Compared with germline, one end of the junction differs, possibly owing to a read error. The gene calls are TRBV7-9 and TRBJ1-3, with a tentative D call TRBD1 (6 bases). This CDR3 has 15 amino acids. CDR1 SEHNR and CDR2 FQNEAQ come from the germline V gene (reference sequence). The CDR3 sequence is CASSRYRDSGNAIYF. CDR3 nucleotide sequence: TGTGCCAGCAGCCGCTACAGGGACTCTGGAAACGCCATATATTTT.

The J gene is TRBJ1-6, the V gene TRBV9; D call uncertain. Germline CDR1 reads SGDLS; CDR2 reads YYNGEE. This CDR3 has 15 residues. Trimming stripped 3 bases from V and 7 bases from J, with 14 bases between. The CDR3 here is CASSDARSINSPLHF. CDR3 nucleotides: TGTGCCAGCAGCGATGCCAGGTCAATAAATTCACCCCTCCACTTT.

The chain combines TRBV11-2 with TRBJ1-4; no definite D call. The V and J ends lost 4 bases and 8 bases respectively, with 14 bases between them. Germline loops: CDR1 SGHAT, CDR2 FQNNGV. The CDR3 spans 14 residues. The CDR3 coding sequence is TGTGCCAGCAGCTCCCCGGGAGTCGGCGAAAAACTGTTTTTT. Translated, it gives CASSSPGVGEKLFF.

The CDR3: CASSFKGGYQPQHF. CDR3 DNA sequence: TGTGCCAGCAGCTTTAAAGGGGGCTATCAGCCCCAGCATTTT. The rearrangement uses TRBV5-8 and TRBJ1-5; 7 bases map to TRBD1. CDR1 and CDR2 (germline): SGHTS, YDEGEE. V was pared by 2 bases and J by 5 bases, with 4 bases of the junction left unmatched. The CDR3 spans 14 residues.

The genes are TRBV19 and TRBJ2-1; a possible D gene is TRBD1 (6 bases). V was shortened by 9 bases and J by 4 bases, with 16 bases between the two germline ends. CDR3 size: 14 residues. Per germline, CDR1 LNHDA and CDR2 SQIVND (reference sequence). The CDR3 reads CASRGQRLYNEQFF. The CDR3, as DNA: TGTGCCAGCCGAGGACAGAGGCTATACAATGAGCAGTTCTTC.

This chain joins TRBV3-1 (or the pseudogene TRBV3-2) and TRBJ1-2, with D possibly matching TRBD1 (6 bases). Trimming removed 7 bases at V and 3 bases at J, with 21 bases between. From germline, CDR1 is LGHDT and CDR2 YNNKEL (reference sequence). This CDR3 is 16 amino acids long. DNA of the CDR3: TGTGCCAGCACGGCGGGGGCGCATTCCCCCCACTATGGCTACACCTTC. Translation gives CASTAGAHSPHYGYTF.

The J gene is TRBJ1-1, the V gene TRBV6-5; no clear D. The CDR3 runs 12 residues. V was cut by 10 bases and J by 1 base, with 10 bases left in between. Per germline, CDR1 MNHEY and CDR2 SVGAGI. CDR3 in DNA: TGTGCCATTAGACCAGGGAACACTGAAGCTTTCTTT. This sequence encodes CAIRPGNTEAFF.

V gene TRBV7-9 combines with J gene TRBJ2-7; 7 bases fit TRBD1. Germline loops: CDR1 SEHNR, CDR2 FQNEAQ (reference sequence). The CDR3 consists of 14 residues. V trimming: 6 bases; J trimming: 0 bases; junction bases outside the gene matches: 5. CDR3: CASRAGTDSYEQYF. The DNA for the CDR3 is TGTGCCAGCAGAGCCGGGACAGACTCCTACGAGCAGTACTTC.

The V and J genes are TRBV5-1 and TRBJ1-4, with D tentatively TRBD1 (5 bases). Germline V CDR1 and CDR2: SGHRS, YFSETQ. V gave up 8 bases and J gave up 0 bases, with 11 bases separating them. This CDR3 comprises 14 residues. The CDR3: CASSQGATNEKLFF. The CDR3 coding sequence is TGCGCCAGTTCGCAGGGTGCAACTAATGAAAAACTGTTTTTT. Supplemented by reference TRBV5-1 and TRBJ1-4, the full variable domain reads KAGVTQTPRYLIKTRGQQVTLSCSPISGHRSVSWYQQTPGQGLQFLFEYFSETQRNKGNFPGRFSGRQFSNSRSEMNVSTLELGDSALYLCASSQGATNEKLFFGSGTQLSVL.

This chain links TRBV19 with TRBJ1-5; 7 nucleotides align to TRBD1. CDR3 length equals 13 residues. J gave up 5 bases and V 7 bases, and 5 bases lay outside the gene matches. Per germline, CDR1 LNHDA and CDR2 SQIVND (reference sequence). This CDR3 reads CASNRDRDQPQHF. The CDR3 DNA sequence: TGTGCCAGTAACCGGGACAGAGATCAGCCCCAGCATTTT.

The chain carries TRBV12-5 and TRBJ1-1; D is possibly TRBD1 (5 bases). The germline V gene encodes CDR1 LGHNT and CDR2 FRNRAP. The V end was cut by 1 base, the J end by 2 bases, with 8 bases between. The CDR3 covers 14 residues. The CDR3 is CASGLGQINTEAFF. CDR3 in DNA: TGTGCTAGTGGTTTGGGACAGATAAACACTGAAGCTTTCTTT.

This clone is a singleton in its sample. The gene calls are TRBV7-2 and TRBJ1-5; no definite D call. With 5 bases removed from V and 4 bases from J, the gap between germline ends came to 6 bases. This CDR3 comprises 12 residues. CDR1 and CDR2 from the germline V gene are SGHTA and FQGNSA. CDR3 protein: CASSQGNQPQHF. The CDR3 region has the DNA TGTGCCAGCAGCCAAGGTAATCAGCCCCAGCATTTT.

This sequence joins TRBV6-5 and TRBJ1-3; TRBD1 might be the D (6 bases). Trimming shortened V by 6 bases and J by 0 bases, and 12 bases separated the two germline ends. This CDR3 is 15 amino acids long. Germline assignment: CDR1 MNHEY and CDR2 SVGAGI. CDR3 amino acids: CASRDRPYSGNTIYF. For the CDR3, the DNA is TGTGCCAGCAGGGACAGACCTTACTCTGGAAACACCATATATTTT.

The chain joins TRBV28 to TRBJ2-3, with unresolved D. The CDR3 totals 11 residues. The germline CDR1 and CDR2 sequences are MDHEN and SYDVKM. Trimming pared 5 bases from V and 2 bases from J, leaving 2 bases between. CDR3 in DNA: TGTGCCAGCAGTGCCACAGATACGCAGTATTTT. Protein: CASSATDTQYF.

The chain couples TRBV15 to TRBJ2-5; 8 bases are a match to TRBD2. CDR3 length: 14 residues. Germline V lookup: CDR1 LNHNV, CDR2 YYDKDF (reference sequence). J lost 8 bases, V lost 3 bases, and 8 bases had no gene match. CDR3 sequence (DNA): TGTGCCACCAGCAGGGATAGCGGGAAGAACACCCAGTACTTC. Amino acids: CATSRDSGKNTQYF.